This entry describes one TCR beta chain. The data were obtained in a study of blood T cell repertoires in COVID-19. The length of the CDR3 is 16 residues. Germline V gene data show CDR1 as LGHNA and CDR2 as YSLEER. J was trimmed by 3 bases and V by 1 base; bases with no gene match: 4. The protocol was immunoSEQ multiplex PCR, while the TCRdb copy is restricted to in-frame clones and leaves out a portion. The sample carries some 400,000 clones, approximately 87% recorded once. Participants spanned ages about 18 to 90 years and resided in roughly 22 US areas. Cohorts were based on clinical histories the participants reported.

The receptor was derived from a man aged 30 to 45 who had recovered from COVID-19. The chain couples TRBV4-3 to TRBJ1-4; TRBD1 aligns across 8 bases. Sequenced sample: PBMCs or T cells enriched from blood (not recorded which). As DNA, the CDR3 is TGCGCCAGCAGCCAAGGACAGGGGCTGGCTAATGAAAAACTGTTTTTT. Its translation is CASSQGQGLANEKLFF.